This T cell receptor (beta chain) originates from a study of PD-1 blockade in classical Hodgkin lymphoma. The repertoire was sequenced with immunoSEQ multiplex PCR; TCRdb's copy has only in-frame clones and lacks some. The table records more than 7,500 clones, about 70% of them present only once. Relapses following autologous stem cell transplantation were seen in all patients, with brentuximab vedotin exposure varying. Magnetic negative selection purified CD4+ T cells from thawed PBMCs. This CDR3 region has 18 residues. CDR1 is SGHNT, CDR2 YENEEA, per germline. Trimming shortened V by 4 bases and J by 1 base, and 21 bases separated the two germline ends.

This receptor was taken from a human donor with classical Hodgkin lymphoma. The chain is built from TRBV11-3 and TRBJ2-3; perhaps TRBD2 as D (6 bases). This sample comprised CD4+ T cells from blood, obtained at baseline. The CDR3 loop reads CASSSGGWETRGTDTQYF. The CDR3 region has the DNA TGTGCCAGCAGCTCCGGGGGTTGGGAGACAAGAGGCACAGATACGCAGTATTTT.